This T cell receptor beta chain stems from a study of CD8 T cells in ankylosing spondylitis. Study observations and caveats: Reports say disease-linked clones showed up significantly more in matched ankylosing spondylitis synovial fluid. There were earlier reports of some motif variants in reactive arthritis synovial fluid and blood. Disease-linked clones bore a CD8+ phenotype, appearing relatively rarely in peripheral blood. Among TCR beta sequences, a motif of under ten highly homologous variants appeared characteristic of ankylosing spondylitis blood.

This clonotype was detected ten times or more. Its antigen is as yet unknown. For TCR beta, libraries came from quantitative 5'-RACE with molecular barcodes. TCRdb recomputed calls from the 5' RACE reads with MiXCR, one row per CDR3 protein. Altogether hundreds of thousands of distinct CDR3 sequences are present, 12% being singletons, with the ten largest covering roughly 0.51%. There are 15 residues in the CDR3. The germline V gene has CDR1 LGHNA and CDR2 YNFKEQ. The ends lost 0 bases at V and 4 bases at J; junction bases unmatched: 5. The sequenced material came from blood, either unsorted or a sorted T cell fraction (not recorded which). The rearrangement uses TRBV4-2 and TRBJ2-5, with 7 bases fitting TRBD1. The sequence derives from a male donor with ankylosing spondylitis. The DNA of the CDR3 is TGTGCCAGCAGCCAAGATTATTACAGGGGAGAGACCCAGTACTTC. This sequence encodes CASSQDYYRGETQYF.